The 29 T cell receptor beta chains given below trace back to one sample, sequenced in a study of Graves' ophthalmopathy and Graves' hyperthyroidism. As the template, RNA transcripts were used to amplify TCR beta CDR3 regions. HTBI primers served in a first-round RT-PCR, which a second-round multiplex PCR followed. One entry per CDR3 protein, called by TCRdb with MiXCR from the multiplex PCR reads. Among 300,000 to 400,000 distinct CDR3 sequences, 17% were seen once, and the ten largest hold 2% to 2.5%. Sequenced input: peripheral blood. The receptors were gathered from an adult woman with stable Graves' hyperthyroidism.

Many counts were recorded for this clonotype. This chain links TRBV29-1 with TRBJ2-7, with D unresolved. Per the germline V gene, CDR1 is SQVTM and CDR2 is ANQGSEA. This CDR3 has 13 residues. V was pared by 1 base and J by 4 bases, with 11 bases between. CDR3 in DNA: TGCAGCGTTGAAGGTTATGAGACGTACGAGCAGTACTTC. Its translation is CSVEGYETYEQYF.

In this sample, this clonotype turned up many times. CDR3 bases: TGTGCCAGCAGCAACCCCGGGACAGGGCGCTACGAGCAGTACTTC. Amino acids: CASSNPGTGRYEQYF. V usage is TRBV11-2 and J usage is TRBJ2-7; TRBD1 agrees at 9 bases. Germline CDR1 SGHAT, CDR2 FQNNGV. J lost 3 bases, V lost 5 bases, and 8 bases had no gene match. The CDR3 sequence is 15 residues long.

At least ten counts were recorded for this clonotype. The chain is built from TRBV9 and TRBJ2-7, with 9 bases identical to TRBD1. V shed 0 bases, J shed 2 bases, and the junction held 0 bases outside the gene matches. The CDR3 is 14 amino acids. CDR1 is SGDLS and CDR2 is YYNGEE in the germline V gene. CDR3 nucleotide sequence: TGTGCCAGCAGCGTAGGGGACAGGGCCTACGAGCAGTACTTC. Translated, it gives CASSVGDRAYEQYF.

This clonotype was picked up many times. The rearrangement uses TRBV11-2 and TRBJ2-2; 10 bases are shared with TRBD2. Germline CDR1 is SGHAT and CDR2 is FQNNGV. Trimming removed 5 bases from V and 0 bases from J; junction bases left unmatched: 3. The CDR3 length is 16 residues. The CDR3 reads CASSATSGANTGELFF. DNA of the CDR3: TGTGCCAGCAGCGCAACTAGCGGGGCGAACACCGGGGAGCTGTTTTTT.

Written as DNA, the CDR3 is TGTGCCAGCAGCCAAGTCCTCGGATCCCATCAGCCCCAGCATTTT. Amino acid sequence: CASSQVLGSHQPQHF. The chain carries TRBV4-2 and TRBJ1-5; no firm D call. Looked up from germline, CDR1 is LGHNA and CDR2 is YNFKEQ. The CDR3 loop spans 15 amino acids. V lost 1 base and J lost 5, with 12 bases in between.

This clonotype was picked up a small number of times. This chain uses TRBV29-1 with TRBJ2-7; maybe TRBD2 (6 bases). The CDR3 loop spans 15 amino acids. From germline, CDR1 is SQVTM and CDR2 ANQGSEA. V lost 7 bases, J lost 1 base, and 20 bases lay in between. The CDR3 loop reads CSALNLAGKSYEQYF. CDR3 sequence (DNA): TGCAGCGCCCTCAACCTCGCGGGAAAGTCCTACGAGCAGTACTTC.

This clonotype has a count of ten or more. The genes are TRBV6-2 or TRBV6-3 and TRBJ1-1, with 9 bases identical to TRBD1. This CDR3 is built from 14 residues. The V and J ends lost 4 bases and 4 bases, in that order; junction bases with no gene match: 4. Germline assignment: CDR1 MNHEY and CDR2 SVGEGT. The CDR3 DNA follows: TGTGCCAGCAGTTGGACAGGGGTGAGCACTGAAGCTTTCTTT. This codes for CASSWTGVSTEAFF.

There are many counts of this clonotype. The chain recombines TRBV12-3 or TRBV12-4 with TRBJ1-6, with unresolved D. The CDR3 runs 12 residues. V was cut by 2 bases and J by 14 bases, with 10 bases left in between. The CDR3 loop reads CASSLPLQTLHF. As DNA, the CDR3 is TGTGCCAGCAGTTTACCCCTTCAGACCCTCCACTTT.

Many counts were recorded for this clonotype. The J gene is TRBJ1-5, the V gene TRBV15; the D gene is possibly TRBD1 (5 bases). The length of the CDR3 is 15 residues. Germline V lookup: CDR1 LNHNV, CDR2 YYDKDF (reference sequence). The V end was cut by 3 bases, the J end by 5 bases, with 14 bases between. The CDR3 reads CATSSGGIGYQPQHF. CDR3 DNA: TGTGCCACCAGCAGTGGGGGTATCGGATATCAGCCCCAGCATTTT.

This clonotype has ten or more counts. This chain connects TRBV13 to TRBJ2-7; the match to TRBD1 covers 9 bases. There are 14 residues in the CDR3. V shed 3 bases, J shed 4 bases, and the junction held 4 bases outside the gene matches. Germline V gene data show CDR1 as PRHDT and CDR2 as FYEKMQ (reference sequence). The CDR3 loop is CASSFGTGKYEQYF. The DNA of the CDR3 is TGTGCCAGCAGCTTCGGGACAGGGAAATACGAGCAGTACTTC.

The table lists this clonotype with a few counts. This chain joins TRBV7-9 and TRBJ2-5; TRBD1 aligns across 10 bases. The CDR3 covers 14 residues. Germline assignment: CDR1 SEHNR and CDR2 FQNEAQ (reference sequence). V lost 8 bases to trimming and J lost 2 bases; unmatched junction nucleotides: 5. The CDR3 is CASLPDRGQETQYF. The CDR3 DNA follows: TGTGCCAGCTTACCGGACAGGGGGCAAGAGACCCAGTACTTC.

This clonotype was seen only a few times. This rearrangement joins TRBV6-5 to TRBJ2-7; 8 nucleotides agree with TRBD1. Germline CDR1 MNHEY, CDR2 SVGAGI. Unmatched junction bases numbered 12, after V lost 1 base and J lost 4 bases. The CDR3 length is 17 residues. CDR3 residues: CASSYFARGRVVYEQYF. The CDR3 coding sequence is TGTGCCAGCAGTTACTTTGCCAGGGGGCGAGTTGTTTACGAGCAGTACTTC.

This clonotype has a count of ten or more. J is TRBJ1-2 and V is TRBV7-2, with 9 positions matching TRBD1. CDR1 is SGHTA and CDR2 is FQGNSA in the germline V gene. The length of the CDR3 is 15 residues. V lost 5 bases and J lost 4; bases outside the gene matches: 8. This CDR3 reads CASSPGQGRIYGYTF. DNA of the CDR3: TGTGCCAGCAGCCCCGGACAGGGGAGGATCTATGGCTACACCTTC.

This clonotype appeared many times. V usage is TRBV5-1 and J usage is TRBJ2-7, with unresolved D. From germline, CDR1 is SGHRS and CDR2 YFSETQ. The V gene lost 2 bases and the J gene lost 5 bases, with 8 bases spanning the gap. CDR3 size: 12 residues. The CDR3 loop reads CASSFDQNEQYF. The CDR3 coding sequence is TGCGCCAGCAGCTTCGACCAAAACGAGCAGTACTTC.

The table lists this clonotype with many counts. The CDR3 spells CASSFSGLRGAHEQYF. CDR3 in DNA: TGCGCCAGCAGCTTTTCGGGTTTGAGGGGGGCCCACGAGCAGTACTTC. The V and J genes are TRBV5-1 and TRBJ2-7; the D gene could be TRBD1 or TRBD2 (6 bases each). The CDR3 covers 16 residues. With 2 bases removed from V and 5 bases from J, the gap between germline ends came to 20 bases. CDR1 and CDR2 (germline): SGHRS, YFSETQ.

This clonotype has at least ten counts. V gene TRBV6-5 combines with J gene TRBJ2-7, with a tentative D call TRBD2 (5 bases). CDR1 is MNHEY and CDR2 is SVGAGI in the germline V gene. CDR3 size: 14 residues. V lost 0 bases and J 1 base, leaving 7 bases between the germline ends. CDR3 protein: CASSYSDSSYEQYF. The CDR3 DNA sequence: TGTGCCAGCAGTTACTCGGACTCGTCCTACGAGCAGTACTTC.

The chain carries TRBV20-1 and TRBJ1-2, with a weak D call TRBD1 (5 bases). V gave up 0 bases and J gave up 8 bases, with 19 bases separating them. Germline CDR1 and CDR2: DFQATT and SNEGSKA (reference sequence). This CDR3 contains 15 residues. CDR3 region: CSARDHQGEYRGYTF. Here the CDR3 DNA reads TGCAGTGCTAGAGATCATCAGGGAGAATATAGGGGCTACACCTTC.

This clonotype was counted at least ten times. V is TRBV20-1 and J is TRBJ2-7; TRBD1 is a possible D gene (6 bases). The germline V gene encodes CDR1 DFQATT and CDR2 SNEGSKA (reference sequence). V dropped 1 base and J dropped 3 bases, with 19 bases sitting between them. CDR3 length equals 16 residues. The CDR3 nucleotides read TGCAGTGCTAGAGGCCAACACCGGGACAACCTCTACGAGCAGTACTTC. It specifies CSARGQHRDNLYEQYF.

This clonotype was recorded at least ten times. The chain links TRBV2 to TRBJ2-7, with 15 nucleotides matching TRBD2. Germline values: CDR1 SNHLY, CDR2 FYNNEI. After removal of 4 bases from V and 5 bases from J, the junction contained 6 bases not matched to a gene. The CDR3 spans 16 residues. CDR3 in amino acids: CASSGGTSGRQDEQYF. CDR3 sequence (DNA): TGTGCCAGCAGTGGGGGGACTAGCGGGAGGCAGGACGAGCAGTACTTC.

This clonotype was found many times. The chain links TRBV10-3 to TRBJ2-7, with D unresolved. V shed 7 bases and J shed 0 bases, with 13 bases lying between them. Germline V gene data show CDR1 as ENHRY and CDR2 as SYGVKD. CDR3 size: 14 residues. DNA for the CDR3: TGTGCCATCACTCCGGACCGACTCTCCTACGAGCAGTACTTC. This codes for CAITPDRLSYEQYF.

The chain joins TRBV12-3 or TRBV12-4 to TRBJ1-1; D not resolved. The CDR3 is 14 residues long. Trimming pared 5 bases from V and 2 bases from J, leaving 12 bases between. CDR3 sequence: CASSPWRANTEAFF. In DNA form, the CDR3 reads TGTGCCAGCAGTCCATGGAGGGCCAACACTGAAGCTTTCTTT.

The table lists this clonotype with many counts. The chain carries TRBV19 and TRBJ2-3, with 11 bases that match TRBD2. CDR1 is LNHDA and CDR2 is SQIVND in the germline V gene (reference sequence). This CDR3 contains 15 residues. The J segment lost 3 bases and the V segment lost 7 bases, leaving 6 bases of the junction unmatched. CDR3 in amino acids: CASTLAGGGTDTQYF. CDR3 DNA: TGTGCCAGTACTCTAGCGGGAGGAGGGACAGATACGCAGTATTTT.

This clonotype was observed at least ten times. The chain couples TRBV7-2 to TRBJ2-2; TRBD1 matches at 7 bases. Per the germline V gene, CDR1 is SGHTA and CDR2 is FQGNSA. The CDR3 consists of 13 residues. V dropped 7 bases and J dropped 5; count of bases not matched to a gene: 4. This CDR3 reads CASNRDRTGELFF. The CDR3 coding sequence is TGTGCCAGCAACCGGGACAGAACCGGGGAGCTGTTTTTT.

Here the CDR3 reads CSVGQGFNYGYTF. In nucleotides, the CDR3 is TGCAGCGTCGGACAGGGCTTTAACTATGGCTACACCTTC. V usage is TRBV29-1 and J usage is TRBJ1-2, with TRBD1 identical over 8 bases. The CDR3 spans 13 residues. V shed 6 bases, J shed 1 base, and the junction held 4 bases outside the gene matches. Germline values: CDR1 SQVTM, CDR2 ANQGSEA.

This clonotype was counted ten times or more. CDR3 sequence (DNA): TGCGCCAGCAGCTCCCACGACGAGCAGTACTTC. Amino acids: CASSSHDEQYF. The chain couples TRBV5-1 to TRBJ2-7, with D uncertain. Trimming took 3 bases from V and 5 from J, leaving 6 bases between them. Germline CDR1 reads SGHRS; CDR2 reads YFSETQ. This CDR3 has 11 amino acids.

This clonotype was counted many times. The chain has TRBV20-1 and TRBJ2-7; D remains unclear. The CDR3 is 14 residues long. The V end was cut by 1 base, the J end by 3 bases, with 13 bases between. CDR1 and CDR2 (germline): DFQATT, SNEGSKA (reference sequence). In DNA, the CDR3 is TGCAGTGCTAGAGCGGTAATTAAGAGCTACGAGCAGTACTTC. Amino acids: CSARAVIKSYEQYF.

This clonotype was counted at least ten times. The V and J genes are TRBV11-2 and TRBJ2-5; no definite D call. Germline V CDR1 and CDR2: SGHAT, FQNNGV. V dropped 5 bases and J dropped 0 bases, with 10 bases sitting between them. CDR3 length equals 14 residues. The CDR3 region has the DNA TGTGCCAGCAGCCCTAGACGGTACCAAGAGACCCAGTACTTC. This translates into CASSPRRYQETQYF.

This chain uses TRBV12-3 or TRBV12-4 with TRBJ2-2; 7 bases are shared with TRBD1. V lost 1 base and J lost 5; bases outside the gene matches: 7. This CDR3 has 16 amino acids. CDR3 in DNA: TGTGCCAGCAGTTTAGTAGGGGGCGAGGGGACCGGGGAGCTGTTTTTT. Translated: CASSLVGGEGTGELFF.

This clonotype was seen repeatedly, ten times or more. The DNA of the CDR3 is TGTGCCATCAGCCTACAGGAGGCCTACGAGCAGTACTTC. It is translated as CAISLQEAYEQYF. The V and J genes are TRBV10-3 and TRBJ2-7, with D possibly called TRBD1 or TRBD2 (5 bases each). The CDR3 covers 13 residues. V was clipped by 6 bases and J by 2 bases, with 11 bases between them. CDR1 is ENHRY, CDR2 SYGVKD, per germline.